This T cell receptor beta chain appears in the sequencing data of a study of T cell responses to AZD1222 COVID-19 vaccine (dated by TCRdb to about 2021). As for the study more broadly: TCR sequencing covered roughly 230 trial participants: 200 to 220 given two doses of AZD1222 and 26 given two doses of MenACWY control vaccine. Trial participants were enrolled by age into 18-55, 56-69 and 70-plus year subgroups, with 148, 28 and 57 TCR-sequenced participants respectively.

The CDR3 regions of human TCRbeta chains were analyzed by immunosequencing. From the authors' description of their analysis: TCRs in the repertoires were compared against a reference library of SARS-CoV-2-specific TCRs that had been generated with the MIRA antigen-specificity platform. Breadth was defined as the fraction of unique TCRs that were SARS-CoV-2-associated. Depth was defined as the fraction of total T cells that were SARS-CoV-2-associated. Using the MIRA data, each spike-specific TCR was mapped to the spike region that the TCR reacts to and placed in a CD4 or CD8 class. Log10-transformed breadth and depth values were compared by one-way ANOVA with Sidak's multiple comparisons tests. Entries here come from immuneACCESS through TCRdb and include only in-frame sequences with V and J called. Some clones fail to appear in such tables; in the studies checked, an unresolved V gene covers under half of the shortfall, and the cause of the remainder is unknown. The DNA was the basis for D and trimming; V, J and clone size are from that table. This sample has about 100,000 clones in its table, and more than 70% of those were observed once. The biggest ten clones account for 4% to 5% of the sample.

Comment on this clone: No cognate antigen has been identified for it. Per-base quality was not reported, and no clone a single base away is much larger than it.

The time point label, as the study defines it: baseline before first vaccination. The treatment or condition tag for this specimen amounts to: meningococcal conjugate vaccine given as trial control. Vaccinee samples came from UK trials COV001 and COV002, including a single-blind randomized controlled phase 2/3 trial of AZD1222 (ChAdOx1 nCoV-19) in healthy adults. For TCRbeta chain sequencing, PBMC samples from trial participants were taken at day 0 and at day 28 after the second dose. What the study reported, not specific to this receptor: In the small 56-69-year group, the increase in depth fell short of significance, most likely because of low power. Participants were mostly white British, with more females than males. The authors suggested clonal diversity may have been underestimated. Reportedly, close to half of the unique spike-specific TCRs recognized epitopes lying outside the regions that are mutated in the B.1.351 and B.1.1.7 variants. Because no samples from the day 14 peak response were available, repertoires could be characterized only after the peak T cell response. Conclusions about previously exposed vaccinees are limited, since just five or six AZD1222 recipients were seropositive for SARS-CoV-2 at baseline. The whole spike protein was spanned by vaccine-associated CD4 TCRs, and dominant responses were seen in regions 160-218 and 743-854. A significant rise in spike-specific TCR breadth and depth was observed after two AZD1222 doses relative to day 0 and relative to MenACWY recipients.

The specimen was peripheral blood, collected on day 0 of MenACWY control vaccination. This clonotype was sampled from an adult in good health.

The DNA sequence is given as TGTGCCAGCAGCTTAGAGACATTATTCTACGAGCAGTACTTC. Its product reads: CASSLETLFYEQYF. Recombination linked TRBV7-2 to TRBJ2-7; the D gene is unclear. According to the germline V gene, CDR1 reads SGHTA and CDR2 reads FQGNSA. V and J are truncated by 1 base and 3 bases respectively, leaving an intervening sequence of 10 bases. The CDR3 measures 14 amino acids from cysteine to phenylalanine. Only CDR3 DNA is held: 42 bases, read in frame from base 1.